This TCR beta chain was captured in a study of blood T cell repertoires in COVID-19. As for the study in general: Acute and convalescent COVID-19 samples came from the United States, Italy and Spain. In each case, the material was cDNA or gDNA derived from T cells, B-cell-depleted T cells, or PBMCs.

This clone was seen just once. In the original workflow: Amplification of reference gene primers provided the estimated nucleated cell counts. Repertoires were generated with immunoSEQ multiplex PCR, while TCRdb's copy carries only in-frame clones and drops some. V and J calls and clone size are given by that table; D and trimming were obtained from the DNA. This sample has more than 60,000 clones, with roughly 90% found just once. CDR1 is MNHEY, CDR2 SVGAGI, per germline. The CDR3 length is 16 residues. V was pared by 0 bases and J by 5 bases, with 16 bases between. The origin of this receptor is a woman older than 75 with active or convalescent COVID-19. Input material: peripheral blood. The chain employs TRBV6-5 and TRBJ1-1, with D possibly matching TRBD1 (6 bases). The CDR3 nucleotides are TGTGCCAGCAGTTACTCGTCGGCAGGGGTAAAAACTGAAGCTTTCTTT. Translation gives CASSYSSAGVKTEAFF.